This TCR beta chain is from a study of blood T cells in healthy people across ages. The CDR3 sequence is 13 residues long. V trimming: 6 bases; J trimming: 5 bases; junction bases outside the gene matches: 7. Per germline, CDR1 MDHEN and CDR2 SYDVKM. PCR was performed a second time for roughly 7 to 12 cycles using a sample-barcoded 5' primer and a J-beta primer mix. A 12-random-nucleotide template-switch adaptor tagged each cDNA molecule. Using its own MiXCR run on the 5' RACE reads, TCRdb lists one record per CDR3 protein. The table includes approximately 490,000 distinct CDR3 sequences, less than 25% detected once. This sample was shared with a second study, whose subject was T cells of mothers and their children. That investigation notes: With unrelated pairs as the comparison, related mother-child pairs had a slightly higher overlap that was not significant. Detection yielded no persistent microchimeric T cell clones.

This TCR was recovered from a boy between 10 and 17 years old in good health. This chain links TRBV28 with TRBJ2-7; 7 nucleotides agree with TRBD1. Sequenced sample: blood. The CDR3 protein is CASRPTGIHEQYF. CDR3 DNA sequence: TGTGCCAGCAGACCGACAGGGATCCACGAGCAGTACTTC. Complete variable domain (other parts from reference TRBV28 and TRBJ2-7): DVKVTQSSRYLVKRTGEKVFLECVQDMDHENMFWYRQDPGLGLRLIYFSYDVKMKEKGDIPEGYSVSREKKERFSLILESASTNQTSMYLCASRPTGIHEQYFGPGTRLTVT.